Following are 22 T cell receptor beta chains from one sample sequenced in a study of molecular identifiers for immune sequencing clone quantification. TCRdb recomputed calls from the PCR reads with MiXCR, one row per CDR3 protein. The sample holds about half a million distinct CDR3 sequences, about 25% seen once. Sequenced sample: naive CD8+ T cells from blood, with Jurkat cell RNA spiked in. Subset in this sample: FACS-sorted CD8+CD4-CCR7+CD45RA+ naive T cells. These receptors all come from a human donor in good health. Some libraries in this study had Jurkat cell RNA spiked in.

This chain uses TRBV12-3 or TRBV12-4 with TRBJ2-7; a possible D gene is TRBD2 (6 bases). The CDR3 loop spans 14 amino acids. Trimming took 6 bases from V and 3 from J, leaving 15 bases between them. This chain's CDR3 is CASSMGRNSYEQYF. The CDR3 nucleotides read TGTGCCAGCAGCATGGGGAGGAACAGCTACGAGCAGTACTTC.

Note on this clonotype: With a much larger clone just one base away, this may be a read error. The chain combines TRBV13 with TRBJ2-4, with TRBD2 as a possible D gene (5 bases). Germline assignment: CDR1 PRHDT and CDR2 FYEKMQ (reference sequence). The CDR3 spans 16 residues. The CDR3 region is CASSLQIRRSNNIQYF. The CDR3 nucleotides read TGTGCCAGCAGCCTCCAAATTAGGAGGTCCAACAACATTCAGTACTTC.

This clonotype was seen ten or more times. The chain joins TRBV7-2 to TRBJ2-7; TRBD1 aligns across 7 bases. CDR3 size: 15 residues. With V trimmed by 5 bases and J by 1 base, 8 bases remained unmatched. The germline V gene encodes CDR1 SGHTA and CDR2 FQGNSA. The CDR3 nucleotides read TGTGCCAGCAGCCCCCGGGACAGAGGATCCTACGAGCAGTACTTC. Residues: CASSPRDRGSYEQYF. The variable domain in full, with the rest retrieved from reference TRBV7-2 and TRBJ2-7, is GAGVSQSPSNKVTEKGKDVELRCDPISGHTALYWYRQSLGQGLEFLIYFQGNSAPDKSGLPSDRFSAERTGGSVSTLTIQRTQQEDSAVYLCASSPRDRGSYEQYFGPGTRLTVT.

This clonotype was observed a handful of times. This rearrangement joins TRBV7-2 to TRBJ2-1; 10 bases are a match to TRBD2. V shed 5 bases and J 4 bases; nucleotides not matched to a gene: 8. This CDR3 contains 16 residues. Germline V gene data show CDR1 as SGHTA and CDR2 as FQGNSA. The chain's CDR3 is CASSENLAGEYNEQFF. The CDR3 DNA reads TGTGCCAGCAGCGAAAATCTAGCGGGAGAATACAATGAGCAGTTCTTC.

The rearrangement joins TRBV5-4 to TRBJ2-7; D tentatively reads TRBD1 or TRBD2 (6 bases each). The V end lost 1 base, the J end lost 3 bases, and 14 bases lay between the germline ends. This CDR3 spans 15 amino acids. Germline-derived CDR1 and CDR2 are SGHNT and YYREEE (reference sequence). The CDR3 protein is CASSLNRDSHYEQYF. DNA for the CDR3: TGTGCCAGCAGCTTGAACAGGGACTCCCACTACGAGCAGTACTTC. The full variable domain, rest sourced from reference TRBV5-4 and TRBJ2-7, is ETGVTQSPTHLIKTRGQQVTLRCSSQSGHNTVSWYQQALGQGPQFIFQYYREEENGRGNFPPRFSGLQFPNYSSELNVNALELDDSALYLCASSLNRDSHYEQYFGPGTRLTVT.

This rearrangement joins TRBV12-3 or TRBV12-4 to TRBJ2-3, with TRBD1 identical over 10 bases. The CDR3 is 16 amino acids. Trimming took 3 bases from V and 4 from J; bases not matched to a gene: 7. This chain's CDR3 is CASSFPPGQGPDTQYF. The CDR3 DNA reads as TGTGCCAGCAGTTTTCCCCCGGGACAGGGGCCAGATACGCAGTATTTT.

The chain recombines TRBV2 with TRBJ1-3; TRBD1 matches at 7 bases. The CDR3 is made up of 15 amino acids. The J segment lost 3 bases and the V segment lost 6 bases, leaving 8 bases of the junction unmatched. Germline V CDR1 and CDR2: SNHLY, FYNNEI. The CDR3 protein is CASRDRVENGNTIYF. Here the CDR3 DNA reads TGTGCCAGCAGAGACAGGGTGGAAAATGGAAACACCATATATTTT.

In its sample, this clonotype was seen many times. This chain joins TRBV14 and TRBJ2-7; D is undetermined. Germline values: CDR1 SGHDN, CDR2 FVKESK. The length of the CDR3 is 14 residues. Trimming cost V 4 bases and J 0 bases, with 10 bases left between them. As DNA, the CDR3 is TGTGCCAGCAGCCTAGGGCAGGCCTCCTACGAGCAGTACTTC. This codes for CASSLGQASYEQYF. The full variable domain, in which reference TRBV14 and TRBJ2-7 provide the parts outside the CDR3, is EAGVTQFPSHSVIEKGQTVTLRCDPISGHDNLYWYRRVMGKEIKFLLHFVKESKQDESGMPNNRFLAERTGGTYSTLKVQPAELEDSGVYFCASSLGQASYEQYFGPGTRLTVT.

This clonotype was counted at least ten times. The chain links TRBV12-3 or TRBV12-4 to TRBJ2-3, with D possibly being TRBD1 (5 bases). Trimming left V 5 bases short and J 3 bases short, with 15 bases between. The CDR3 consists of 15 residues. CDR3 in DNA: TGTGCCAGCAGTCCATCAGCAGGGTTGACAGATACGCAGTATTTT. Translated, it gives CASSPSAGLTDTQYF.

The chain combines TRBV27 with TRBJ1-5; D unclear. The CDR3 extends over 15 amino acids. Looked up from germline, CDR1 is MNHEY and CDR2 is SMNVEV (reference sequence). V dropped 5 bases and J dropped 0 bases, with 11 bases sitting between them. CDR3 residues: CASSPLGPSNQPQHF. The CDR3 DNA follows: TGTGCCAGCAGTCCTCTTGGGCCTAGCAATCAGCCCCAGCATTTT.

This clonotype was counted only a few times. The chain's CDR3 is CASSSSATNEKLFF. DNA for the CDR3: TGTGCCAGCAGCTCCAGTGCAACTAATGAAAAACTGTTTTTT. The chain is built from TRBV11-2 and TRBJ1-4; D not resolved. The CDR3 consists of 14 residues. The V gene lost 4 bases and the J gene lost 0 bases, with 6 bases spanning the gap. In germline, CDR1 is SGHAT, CDR2 FQNNGV.

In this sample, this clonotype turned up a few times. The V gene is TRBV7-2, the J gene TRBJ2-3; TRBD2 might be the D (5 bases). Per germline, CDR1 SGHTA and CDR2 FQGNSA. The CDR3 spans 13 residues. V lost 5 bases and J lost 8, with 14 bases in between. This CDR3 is CASSPTSGGTQYF. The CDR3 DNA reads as TGTGCCAGCAGCCCAACATCCGGAGGTACGCAGTATTTT.

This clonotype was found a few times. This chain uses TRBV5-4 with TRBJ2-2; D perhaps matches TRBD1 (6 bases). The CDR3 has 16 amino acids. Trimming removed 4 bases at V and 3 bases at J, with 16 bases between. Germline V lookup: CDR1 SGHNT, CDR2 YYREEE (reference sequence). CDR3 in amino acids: CASSTLDSLDTGELFF. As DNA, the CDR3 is TGTGCCAGCAGCACCTTGGACAGCCTCGACACCGGGGAGCTGTTTTTT. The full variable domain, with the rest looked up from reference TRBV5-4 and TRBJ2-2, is ETGVTQSPTHLIKTRGQQVTLRCSSQSGHNTVSWYQQALGQGPQFIFQYYREEENGRGNFPPRFSGLQFPNYSSELNVNALELDDSALYLCASSTLDSLDTGELFFGEGSRLTVL.

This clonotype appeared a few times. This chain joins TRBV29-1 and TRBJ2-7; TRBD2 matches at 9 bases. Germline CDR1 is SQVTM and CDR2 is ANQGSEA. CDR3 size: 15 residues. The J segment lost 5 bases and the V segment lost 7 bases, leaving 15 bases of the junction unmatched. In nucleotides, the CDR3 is TGCAGCGCGACAACGCCGGGACTAGCTCCCGACGAGCAGTACTTC. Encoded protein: CSATTPGLAPDEQYF.

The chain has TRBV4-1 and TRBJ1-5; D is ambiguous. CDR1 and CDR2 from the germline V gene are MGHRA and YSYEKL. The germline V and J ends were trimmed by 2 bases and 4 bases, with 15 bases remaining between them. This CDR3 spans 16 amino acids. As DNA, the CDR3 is TGCGCCAGCAGCCAAATGATAGGGCAGTTAAATCAGCCCCAGCATTTT. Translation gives CASSQMIGQLNQPQHF.

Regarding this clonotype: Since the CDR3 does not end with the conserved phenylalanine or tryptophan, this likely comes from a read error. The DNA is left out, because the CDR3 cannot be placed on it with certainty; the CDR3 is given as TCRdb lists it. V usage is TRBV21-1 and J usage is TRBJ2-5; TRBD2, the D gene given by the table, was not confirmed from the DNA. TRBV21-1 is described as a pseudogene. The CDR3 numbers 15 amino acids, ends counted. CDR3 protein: CASSKTSSGKGTQYL.

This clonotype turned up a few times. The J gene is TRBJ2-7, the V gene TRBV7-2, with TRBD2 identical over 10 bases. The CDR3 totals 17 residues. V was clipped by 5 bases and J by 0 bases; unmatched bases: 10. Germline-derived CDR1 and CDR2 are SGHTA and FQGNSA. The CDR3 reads CASSAPKGLATSYEQYF. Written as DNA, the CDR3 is TGTGCCAGCAGCGCCCCCAAGGGACTAGCGACCTCCTACGAGCAGTACTTC.

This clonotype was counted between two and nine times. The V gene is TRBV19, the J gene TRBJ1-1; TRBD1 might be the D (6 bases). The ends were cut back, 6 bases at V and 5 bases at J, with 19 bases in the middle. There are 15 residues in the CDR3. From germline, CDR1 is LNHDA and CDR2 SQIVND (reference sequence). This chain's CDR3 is CASSVIQGIGTEAFF. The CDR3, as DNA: TGTGCCAGTAGCGTAATACAGGGAATCGGGACTGAAGCTTTCTTT.

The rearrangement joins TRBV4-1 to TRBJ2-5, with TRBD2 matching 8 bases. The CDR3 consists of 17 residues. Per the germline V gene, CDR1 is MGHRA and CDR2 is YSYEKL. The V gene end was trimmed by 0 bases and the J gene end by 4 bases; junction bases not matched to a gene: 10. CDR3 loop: CASSQDHREGLLETQYF. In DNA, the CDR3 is TGCGCCAGCAGCCAAGATCACCGGGAGGGCCTCTTAGAGACCCAGTACTTC.

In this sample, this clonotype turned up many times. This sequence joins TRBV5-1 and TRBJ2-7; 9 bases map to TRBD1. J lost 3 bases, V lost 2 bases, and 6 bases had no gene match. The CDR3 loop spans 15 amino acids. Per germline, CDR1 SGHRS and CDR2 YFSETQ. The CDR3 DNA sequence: TGCGCCAGCAGCTTCCCGGGACAGGGAGTCTACGAGCAGTACTTC. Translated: CASSFPGQGVYEQYF.

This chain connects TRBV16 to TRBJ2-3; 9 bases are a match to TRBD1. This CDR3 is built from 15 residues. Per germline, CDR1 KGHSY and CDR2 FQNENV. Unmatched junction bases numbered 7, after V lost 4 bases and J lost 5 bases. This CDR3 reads CASSRGQGLRDTQYF. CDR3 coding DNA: TGTGCCAGCAGCCGGGGACAGGGATTGAGAGATACGCAGTATTTT.

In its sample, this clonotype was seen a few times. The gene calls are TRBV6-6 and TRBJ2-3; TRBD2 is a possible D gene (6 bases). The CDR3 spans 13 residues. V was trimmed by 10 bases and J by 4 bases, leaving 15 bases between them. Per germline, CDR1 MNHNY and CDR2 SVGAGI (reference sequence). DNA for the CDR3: TGTGCCACCCGGGACTCATTGGCAGATACGCAGTATTTT. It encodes CATRDSLADTQYF.